These T cell receptor beta chains were read from a single sample in a study of esophageal squamous cell carcinoma under preoperative chemotherapy. TCRdb passed the PCR reads through MiXCR, listing each CDR3 protein once. The sample lists about 20,000 distinct CDR3 sequences; around 45% were seen once. The specimen was obtained from a patient given preoperative chemotherapy. These receptors originate from a human donor with esophageal squamous cell carcinoma. The donor label of this sample is uncertain. Each CDR3 is given with its conserved first and last residue. Each record gives: V gene, D gene, J gene, clone size, CDR3 length, CDR3 DNA, CDR3 protein. A D gene is named only where the DNA matches it firmly. The size field is filled for only some rows; it gives once, few, many or a size class.

TRBV7-8	.	TRBJ2-1	.	18	TGTGCCAGCAGCCCTGGAGGGCACCCCTCACTACGGGGCAATGAGCAGTTCTTC	CASSPGGHPSLRGNEQFF
TRBV10-3	.	TRBJ2-7	many	14	TGTGCCATCAGTGAGGGACTATCTAACCACGAGCAGTACTTC	CAISEGLSNHEQYF
TRBV7-3	TRBD2	TRBJ2-7	few	16	TGTGCCAGCAGCCCCCGAGTAGCGGGGGCATACAATGAGCAGTACTTC	CASSPRVAGAYNEQYF
TRBV19	TRBD2	TRBJ2-3	.	15	TGTGCCAGTAGTAGATGGCGGGAGAGCACAGATACGCAGTATTTT	CASSRWRESTDTQYF
TRBV18	.	TRBJ2-5	.	12	TGTGCCAGCTCACCCAATCAAGAGACCCAGTACTTC	CASSPNQETQYF
TRBV7-9	TRBD2	TRBJ2-2	.	15	TGTGCCAGCAGCTTAGCGGGAGGGCCGGTCGGGGAGCTGTTTTTT	CASSLAGGPVGELFF
TRBV7-2	.	TRBJ2-5	many	12	TGTGCCAGCAGCTTCCCAGGGGAGACCCAGTACTTC	CASSFPGETQYF
TRBV7-9	.	TRBJ2-1	.	16	TGTGCCAGCAGCCCTCTAGCGTCGAGCTCCTACAATGAGCAGTTCTTC	CASSPLASSSYNEQFF
TRBV12-3/TRBV12-4	.	TRBJ2-3	once	16	TGTCCCTGCCGTCCCGCGGCAATAGGCGCCAAAGACATGCAGTATTTT	CPCRPAAIGAKDMQYF
TRBV7-6	.	TRBJ2-5	.	15	TGTGCCAGCGGCCTCGGTGGCCTGCACCCAGATACCCAGTACTTC	CASGLGGLHPDTQYF
TRBV5-6	.	TRBJ1-5	.	14	TGTGCCAGCAGCTTGAAGGGTGACAATCAGCCCCAGCATTTT	CASSLKGDNQPQHF
TRBV12-3/TRBV12-4	.	TRBJ2-3	.	15	TGTGCCAGCAGTTTACAGGGAACTAGCACAGATACGCAGTATTTT	CASSLQGTSTDTQYF
TRBV7-3	TRBD2	TRBJ2-1	.	20	TGTGCCAGCAGCTTAGCCCGGGGGGGCGGGAGAGGTGGGGGTATCAATGAGCAGTTCTTC	CASSLARGGGRGGGINEQFF
TRBV5-6	TRBD1	TRBJ2-7	few	15	TGTGCCAGCAGCTTGGTGGGGACAGACCCCTACGAGCAGTACTTC	CASSLVGTDPYEQYF
TRBV5-1	.	TRBJ2-1	.	15	TGCGCCAGCAGCTTGGCAGGGACAAAGTCTACCGAGCAGTTCTTC	CASSLAGTKSTEQFF
TRBV11-3	.	TRBJ2-3	.	14	TGTGCGGGCAGCGCGGGGCCTGGCCCAGAGACGCAGTATTTT	CAGSAGPGPETQYF
TRBV12-3/TRBV12-4	.	TRBJ2-5	once	14	TGTGCCAGCAGTTTGGGAGGGGGCATTAGGGAGCAGTACTTC	CASSLGGGIREQYF
TRBV7-8	TRBD2	TRBJ2-7	.	16	TGTGCCAGCAGCTCAAAGCTATCAGCGGGGGTTTGGGAGCAGTACTTC	CASSSKLSAGVWEQYF
TRBV12-3/TRBV12-4	.	TRBJ2-7	few	11	TGTGCCAGCAGCTCAGGATACGAGCAGTACTTC	CASSSGYEQYF
TRBV7-8	TRBD2	TRBJ2-5	.	18	TGTGCCATCCCCCTGACCCCCGGACTAGCAAGCGGGCTAAAGACCCAGTACTTC	CAIPLTPGLASGLKTQYF
TRBV4-1	TRBD1	TRBJ2-7	few	14	TGCGCCAGCAGTCGTACAGGGGACGGCTACGAGCAGTACTTC	CASSRTGDGYEQYF
TRBV6-2/TRBV6-3	.	TRBJ2-7	.	12	TGTGCCAGCAGTTACTCCTCCGGGGAGCAGTACTTC	CASSYSSGEQYF
TRBV7-3	TRBD1	TRBJ2-2	many	13	TGTGCCAGCAGCACAACAGGGGCCGGGGAGCTGTTTTTT	CASSTTGAGELFF
TRBV7-2	TRBD2	TRBJ2-4	.	21	TGTGCCAGCAGCCCTTCCCCGGGACTAGCGGGGGAGGGGGGGGCCAAAAACATTCAGTACTTC	CASSPSPGLAGEGGAKNIQYF
TRBV19	.	TRBJ2-7	.	16	TGTGCCAGTAGGCTCACAGGGGAGGCCCTTCCGGACGAGCAGTACTTC	CASRLTGEALPDEQYF
TRBV12-3/TRBV12-4	.	TRBJ1-1	.	13	TGTGCCAGCAGTTTTGGTCAGAGGGCCGAAGCTTTCTTT	CASSFGQRAEAFF
TRBV7-3	.	TRBJ2-3	.	13	TGTGCCAGGGGGCCAGGCGCCAAAGATACGCAGTATTTT	CARGPGAKDTQYF
TRBV24-1	.	TRBJ2-5	many	12	TGTGCCAGCGGGGACGAGAGAGAGACCCAGTACTTC	CASGDERETQYF
TRBV10-1	.	TRBJ2-7	.	13	TGCGCCAGCAGTGGGGGAGCTCTGGATGAGCAGTACTTC	CASSGGALDEQYF
TRBV6-1	.	TRBJ2-1	hyperexpanded	14	TGTGCCAGCAGTGAGTTGCGAACCTACAATGAGCAGTTCTTC	CASSELRTYNEQFF
TRBV7-6	TRBD2	TRBJ2-1	few	17	TGTGCCAGCAGCTTAGCGACTAGCGGGAGCGTTTTGTATGAGCAGTTCTTC	CASSLATSGSVLYEQFF
TRBV12-3/TRBV12-4	.	TRBJ2-5	.	12	TGTGCCTCAAGGGGGTTCCAAGAGACCCAGTACTTC	CASRGFQETQYF
TRBV6-1	.	TRBJ2-2	few	13	TGTGCCAGCGGGGCTGACCGGGGCGGGGAGCTGTTTTTT	CASGADRGGELFF
TRBV5-6	TRBD1	TRBJ2-3	.	13	TGTGCCAGCAGCACTACAGGGGTAGATACGCAGTATTTT	CASSTTGVDTQYF
TRBV6-1	.	TRBJ1-3	once	13	TGTGCCAGCAGATGGGTCTCTGGAAACACCATATATTTT	CASRWVSGNTIYF
TRBV7-2	TRBD2	TRBJ2-5	few	17	TGTGCCAGCAGCAGCCCTCTCGGCGGGGGGGTCAGAGAGACCCAGTACTTC	CASSSPLGGGVRETQYF
TRBV7-8	TRBD2	TRBJ2-5	few	16	TGTGCCAGCAGTCCGACTAGCGGGGGGGCCCAAGAGACCCAGTACTTC	CASSPTSGGAQETQYF
TRBV6-1	TRBD1	TRBJ1-1	many	13	TGTGCCAGCAGTCGACAGGGAAACACTGAAGCTTTCTTT	CASSRQGNTEAFF
TRBV27	TRBD1	TRBJ2-3	.	15	TGTGCCAGCAACACAGGGGTCGCACGCGCGGATACGCAGTATTTT	CASNTGVARADTQYF
TRBV7-2	TRBD2	TRBJ2-1	many	13	TGTGCCAGCAGCGATAGCGGGTTTAGTGAGCAGTTCTTC	CASSDSGFSEQFF
TRBV12-3/TRBV12-4	.	TRBJ2-3	.	14	TGTGCCAGCAGTTTAGGCGGGGACACAGATACGCAGTATTTT	CASSLGGDTDTQYF
TRBV11-3	.	TRBJ1-1	many	12	TGTGCCAGCAGCGATACCGAAACTGAAGCTTTCTTT	CASSDTETEAFF
TRBV5-4	TRBD1	TRBJ2-6	many	17	TGTGCCAGCAGCTCACCGGGACAGGGGGCTGGGGCCAACGTCCTGACTTTC	CASSSPGQGAGANVLTF
TRBV7-2	.	TRBJ2-4	.	14	TGCGGCGGCAGGTTACGGCGAGCCGAAAACACGCAGTACTTC	CGGRLRRAENTQYF
TRBV6-5	.	TRBJ2-7	many	16	TGTGCCAGCAGTTACTCGCGCCAGGGAGGATCGTACGAGCAGTACTTC	CASSYSRQGGSYEQYF
TRBV6-5	TRBD2	TRBJ2-1	.	14	TGTGCCAGCAGTTATACCCAGCGGGGGTACGAGCAGTTCTTC	CASSYTQRGYEQFF
TRBV6-7	.	TRBJ2-7	.	16	TGTGCCAGCAGTTACGCGTCCGGACTACCACCTTACGAGCAGTACTTC	CASSYASGLPPYEQYF
TRBV7-2	.	TRBJ2-5	.	14	TGTGCCAGCAGTTATCTCTCCGGCGCCAACGACCAGACTTTC	CASSYLSGANDQTF
TRBV7-3	TRBD2	TRBJ2-3	.	14	TGTGCGGGCAGCCCGGGCCTAGCGGGAGAGACGCAGTATTTT	CAGSPGLAGETQYF
TRBV19	TRBD2	TRBJ2-1	.	15	TGTGCCAGTAGTATAGGTACTAGCGAGGAGAATGAGCAGTTCTTC	CASSIGTSEENEQFF
TRBV7-6	TRBD2	TRBJ2-2	few	18	TGTGCCAGCAGCTTAGTTATTAGCGGGGGGGCGAACACCGGGGAGCTGTTTTTT	CASSLVISGGANTGELFF
TRBV2	TRBD2	TRBJ2-5	.	17	TGTGCCAGCAGTGGAGGTCTAGCGGGAGTATACCAAGAGACCCAGTACTTC	CASSGGLAGVYQETQYF
TRBV7-2	TRBD2	TRBJ2-5	many	16	TGTGCCAGCAGCTTTAATAGCGGGGGACCACAAGAGACCCAGTACTTC	CASSFNSGGPQETQYF
TRBV10-3	.	TRBJ2-3	once	13	TGTGCCTGGGGGCAGAGGGGCACAGATACGCAGTATTTT	CAWGQRGTDTQYF
TRBV6-5	.	TRBJ2-5	.	14	TGTGCCAGCAGTCTCACTCACGGGACATCGGAGCAGTACTTC	CASSLTHGTSEQYF
TRBV6-5	TRBD1	TRBJ2-7	medium-sized	14	TGTGCCAGCAGTACGACAGGGAGAGTCTACGAGCAGTACTTC	CASSTTGRVYEQYF
TRBV7-2	TRBD2	TRBJ2-7	.	18	TGTGCCAGCAGCTTAGGGCTACTAGCGGGGAGCTCCTACAATGAGCAGTACTTC	CASSLGLLAGSSYNEQYF